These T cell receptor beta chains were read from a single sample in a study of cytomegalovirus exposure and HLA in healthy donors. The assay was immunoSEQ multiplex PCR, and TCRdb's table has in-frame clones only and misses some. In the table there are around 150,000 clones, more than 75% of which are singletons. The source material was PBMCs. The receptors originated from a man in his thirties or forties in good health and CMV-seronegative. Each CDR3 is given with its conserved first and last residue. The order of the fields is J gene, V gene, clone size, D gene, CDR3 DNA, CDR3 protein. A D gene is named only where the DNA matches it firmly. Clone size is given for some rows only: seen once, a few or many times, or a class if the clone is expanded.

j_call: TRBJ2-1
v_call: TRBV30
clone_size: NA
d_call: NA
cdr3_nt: TGTGCCTTAACTCTGTACAATGAGCAGTTCTTC
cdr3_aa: CALTLYNEQFF

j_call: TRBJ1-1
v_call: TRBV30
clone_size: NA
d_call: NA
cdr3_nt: TGTGCCTTCCGGTCGGGCACTGAAGCTTTCTTT
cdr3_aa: CAFRSGTEAFF

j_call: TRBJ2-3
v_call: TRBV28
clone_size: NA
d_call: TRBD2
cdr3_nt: TGTGCCAGCAACCGACCTAGGGCGGGAGAGGCAGATACGCAGTATTTT
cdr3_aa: CASNRPRAGEADTQYF

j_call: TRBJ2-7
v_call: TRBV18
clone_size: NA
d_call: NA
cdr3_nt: TGTGCCAGCTCGTCCAACTACGAGCAGTACTTC
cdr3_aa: CASSSNYEQYF

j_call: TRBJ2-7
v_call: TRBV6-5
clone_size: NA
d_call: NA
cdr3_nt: TGTGCCAGCACTGGGGACAAAACGAACGAGCAGTACTTC
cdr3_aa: CASTGDKTNEQYF

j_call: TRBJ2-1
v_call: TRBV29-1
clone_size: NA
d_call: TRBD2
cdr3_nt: TGCAGCGTTTCCGGGACTAGCGGGAGGCAAAACAATGAGCAGTTCTTC
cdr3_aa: CSVSGTSGRQNNEQFF

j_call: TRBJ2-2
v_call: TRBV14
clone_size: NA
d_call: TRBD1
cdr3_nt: TGTGCCAGCAGCTGGGGGACAGGATTTCGCGATTCGCACACCGGGGAGCTGTTTTTT
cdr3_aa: CASSWGTGFRDSHTGELFF

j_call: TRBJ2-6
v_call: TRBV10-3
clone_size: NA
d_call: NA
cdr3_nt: TGTGCCATCAGTCACCAGGGCGGTAGCTCTGGGGCCAACGTCCTGACTTTC
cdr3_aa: CAISHQGGSSGANVLTF

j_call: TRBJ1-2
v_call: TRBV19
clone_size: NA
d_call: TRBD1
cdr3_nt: TGTGCCAGTAGTCCCCGGGACAGGGGAAATGGCTACACCTTC
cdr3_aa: CASSPRDRGNGYTF

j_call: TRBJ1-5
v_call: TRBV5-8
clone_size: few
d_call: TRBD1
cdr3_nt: TGTGCCAGCAGTACCGGGACAGGGCATCAGCCCCAGCATTTT
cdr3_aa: CASSTGTGHQPQHF

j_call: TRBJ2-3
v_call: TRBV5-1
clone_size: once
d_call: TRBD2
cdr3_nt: TGCGCCAGCAAACCGTGGACTAGCGGGAGAGAAGATACGCAGTATTTT
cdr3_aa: CASKPWTSGREDTQYF

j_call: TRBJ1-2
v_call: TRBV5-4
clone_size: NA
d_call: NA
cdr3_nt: TGTGCCAGCAGCTTGCAGGCGCTCACCTATGGCTACACCTTC
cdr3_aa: CASSLQALTYGYTF

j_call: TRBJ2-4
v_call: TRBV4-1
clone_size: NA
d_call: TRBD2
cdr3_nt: TGCGCCAGCAGCCAAGATTTATCTAGCGGGAGAGGCATTCAGTACTTC
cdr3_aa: CASSQDLSSGRGIQYF

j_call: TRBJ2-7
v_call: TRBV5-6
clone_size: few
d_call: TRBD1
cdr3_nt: TGTGCCAGCATCCGACAGGGTGGCGAGCAGTACTTC
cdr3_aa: CASIRQGGEQYF

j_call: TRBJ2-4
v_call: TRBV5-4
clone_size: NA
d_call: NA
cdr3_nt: TGTGCCAGCAGCTTGGGTCTACGAAACGCCAAAAACATTCAGTACTTC
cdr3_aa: CASSLGLRNAKNIQYF

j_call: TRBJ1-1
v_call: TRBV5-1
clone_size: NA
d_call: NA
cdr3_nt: TGCGCCAGCAGCTTGGGCCGGGGATTTGAAGCTTTCTTT
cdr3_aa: CASSLGRGFEAFF

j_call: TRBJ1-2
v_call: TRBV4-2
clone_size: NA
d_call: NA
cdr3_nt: TGTGCCAGCAGCCAGTCTGAGGGTAGCTACACCTTC
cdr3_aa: CASSQSEGSYTF

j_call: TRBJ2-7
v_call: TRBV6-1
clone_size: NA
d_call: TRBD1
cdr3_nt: TGTGCCAGCAACAGAGGGACAGGGGTTTTTTACGAGCAGTACTTC
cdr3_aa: CASNRGTGVFYEQYF

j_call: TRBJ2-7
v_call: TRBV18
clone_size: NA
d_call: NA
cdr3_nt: TGTGCCAGCTCCCCAGGACTACTGTTGGGCGAGCAGTACTTC
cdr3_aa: CASSPGLLLGEQYF

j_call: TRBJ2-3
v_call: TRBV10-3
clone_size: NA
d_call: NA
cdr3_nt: TGTGCCATCAGTGAGCAGTATACGCAGTATTTT
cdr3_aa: CAISEQYTQYF

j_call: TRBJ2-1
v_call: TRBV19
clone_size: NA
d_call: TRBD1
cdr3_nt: TGTGCCAGTAGCACCGGACAGGCGCACAATGAGCAGTTCTTC
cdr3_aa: CASSTGQAHNEQFF

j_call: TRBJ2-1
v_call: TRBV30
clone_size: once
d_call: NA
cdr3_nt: TGTGCCTTCGACAGGAGCTCCTACAATGAGCAGTTCTTC
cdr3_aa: CAFDRSSYNEQFF

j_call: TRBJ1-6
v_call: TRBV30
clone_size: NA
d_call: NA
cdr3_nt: TGTGCCTGGACCCGTAGCGGGCCCTATAATTCACCCCTCCACTTT
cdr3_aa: CAWTRSGPYNSPLHF

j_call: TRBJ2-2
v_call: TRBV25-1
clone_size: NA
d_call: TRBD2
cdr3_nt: TGTGCCAGTCTGTCCGGGACTACCAACACCGGGGAGCTGTTTTTT
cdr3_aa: CASLSGTTNTGELFF

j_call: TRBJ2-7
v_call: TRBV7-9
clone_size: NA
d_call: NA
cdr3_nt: TGTGCCAGCAGCTTGGTGGGAGTGGCCGAGCAGTACTTC
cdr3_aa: CASSLVGVAEQYF

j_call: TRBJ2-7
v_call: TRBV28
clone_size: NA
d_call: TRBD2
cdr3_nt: TGTGCCAGCAGTTTGCGAGCGGGAGGGACCTACGAGCAGTACTTC
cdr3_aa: CASSLRAGGTYEQYF

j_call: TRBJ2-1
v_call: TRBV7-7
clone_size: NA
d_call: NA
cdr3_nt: TGTGCTAGCAGCTTAGGCAGATCCTACAATGAGCAGTTCTTC
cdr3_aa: CASSLGRSYNEQFF

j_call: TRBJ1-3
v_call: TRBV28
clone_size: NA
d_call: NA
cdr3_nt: TGTGCCAGCAGTCCCGCGTTGGGAGGGAAAGCAAACACCATATATTTT
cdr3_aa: CASSPALGGKANTIYF

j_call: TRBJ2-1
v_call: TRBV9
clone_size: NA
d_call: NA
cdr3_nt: TGTGCCAGCAGCGTAATGGCAAGTGAGCAGTTCTTC
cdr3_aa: CASSVMASEQFF

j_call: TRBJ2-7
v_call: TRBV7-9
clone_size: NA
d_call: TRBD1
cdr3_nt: TGTGCCAGCAGCTTAGAAAATTACAGGGGCGAGCAGTACTTC
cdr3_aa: CASSLENYRGEQYF

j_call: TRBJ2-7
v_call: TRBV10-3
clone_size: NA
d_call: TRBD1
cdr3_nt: TGTGCCATCAGTGGGGGCTCGACAGGGAGAAGCTACGAGCAGTACTTC
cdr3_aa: CAISGGSTGRSYEQYF

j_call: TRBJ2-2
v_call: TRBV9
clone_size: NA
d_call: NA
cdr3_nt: TGTGCCAGCAGCGTTAGTGGCGGGGAGCTGTTTTTT
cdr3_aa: CASSVSGGELFF

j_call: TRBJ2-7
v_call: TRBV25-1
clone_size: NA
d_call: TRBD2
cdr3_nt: TGTGCCAGCAGTGACCCCGGGAGGGGGAAATCCTACGAGCAGTACTTC
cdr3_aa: CASSDPGRGKSYEQYF

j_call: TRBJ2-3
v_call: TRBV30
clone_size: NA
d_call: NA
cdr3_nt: TGTGCCTTAACCAGGGGCTGGGCAGATACGCAGTATTTT
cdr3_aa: CALTRGWADTQYF

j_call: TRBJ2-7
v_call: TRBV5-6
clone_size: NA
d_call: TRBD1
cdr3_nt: TGTGCCAGCACCACGCCGGGCAGGGGGTCCTACGAGCAGTACTTC
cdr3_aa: CASTTPGRGSYEQYF

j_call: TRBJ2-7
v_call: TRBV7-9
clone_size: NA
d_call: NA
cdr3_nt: TGTGCCAGCAGCTTAGCAACAGGGCTCGAGCAGTACTTC
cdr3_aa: CASSLATGLEQYF

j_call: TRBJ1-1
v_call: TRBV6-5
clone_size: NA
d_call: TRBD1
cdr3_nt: TGTGCCAGCAGTTACGGGACAGTGAACACTGAAGCTTTCTTT
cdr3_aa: CASSYGTVNTEAFF

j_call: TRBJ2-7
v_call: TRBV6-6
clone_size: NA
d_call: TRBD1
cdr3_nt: TGTGCCAGCAGTTGGACAGGCCCCCACGAGCAGTACTTC
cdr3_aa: CASSWTGPHEQYF

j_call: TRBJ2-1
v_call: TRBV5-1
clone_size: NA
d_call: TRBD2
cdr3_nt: TGCGCCAGCATGGGACTAGCGGGGAACAATGAGCAGTTCTTC
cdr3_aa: CASMGLAGNNEQFF

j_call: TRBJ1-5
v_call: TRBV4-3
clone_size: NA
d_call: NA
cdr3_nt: TGCGCCAGCAGCCAAGTTTGGGGAGGGGACCAGCCCCAGCATTTT
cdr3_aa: CASSQVWGGDQPQHF

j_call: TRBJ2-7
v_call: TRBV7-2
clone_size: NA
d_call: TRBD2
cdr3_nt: TGTGCCAGCAGCCTTCGGACTAGTTCAATTTACGAGCAGTACTTC
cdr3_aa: CASSLRTSSIYEQYF

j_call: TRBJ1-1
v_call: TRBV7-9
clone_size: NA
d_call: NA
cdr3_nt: TGTGCCAGCAGCTTTTCGGTGAACACTGAAGCTTTCTTT
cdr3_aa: CASSFSVNTEAFF

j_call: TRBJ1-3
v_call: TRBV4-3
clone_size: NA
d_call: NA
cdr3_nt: TGCGCCAGCAGCCAAGATGGTGGACAGATCTCTGGAAACACCATATATTTT
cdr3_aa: CASSQDGGQISGNTIYF

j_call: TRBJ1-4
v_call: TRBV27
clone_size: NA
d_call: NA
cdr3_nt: TGTGCCAGCAGTTTGACTAGGGGTATGGAAAAACTGTTTTTT
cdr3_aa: CASSLTRGMEKLFF

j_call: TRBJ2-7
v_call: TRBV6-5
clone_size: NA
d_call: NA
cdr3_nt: TGTGCCAGCAGTTACTCCGGCCGAGGATGGCAGTACTTC
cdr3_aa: CASSYSGRGWQYF

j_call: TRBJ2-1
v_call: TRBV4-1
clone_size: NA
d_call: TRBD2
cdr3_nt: TGCGCCAGCAGCCAGGTAGCGGGAGGGCTCAATGAGCAGTTCTTC
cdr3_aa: CASSQVAGGLNEQFF